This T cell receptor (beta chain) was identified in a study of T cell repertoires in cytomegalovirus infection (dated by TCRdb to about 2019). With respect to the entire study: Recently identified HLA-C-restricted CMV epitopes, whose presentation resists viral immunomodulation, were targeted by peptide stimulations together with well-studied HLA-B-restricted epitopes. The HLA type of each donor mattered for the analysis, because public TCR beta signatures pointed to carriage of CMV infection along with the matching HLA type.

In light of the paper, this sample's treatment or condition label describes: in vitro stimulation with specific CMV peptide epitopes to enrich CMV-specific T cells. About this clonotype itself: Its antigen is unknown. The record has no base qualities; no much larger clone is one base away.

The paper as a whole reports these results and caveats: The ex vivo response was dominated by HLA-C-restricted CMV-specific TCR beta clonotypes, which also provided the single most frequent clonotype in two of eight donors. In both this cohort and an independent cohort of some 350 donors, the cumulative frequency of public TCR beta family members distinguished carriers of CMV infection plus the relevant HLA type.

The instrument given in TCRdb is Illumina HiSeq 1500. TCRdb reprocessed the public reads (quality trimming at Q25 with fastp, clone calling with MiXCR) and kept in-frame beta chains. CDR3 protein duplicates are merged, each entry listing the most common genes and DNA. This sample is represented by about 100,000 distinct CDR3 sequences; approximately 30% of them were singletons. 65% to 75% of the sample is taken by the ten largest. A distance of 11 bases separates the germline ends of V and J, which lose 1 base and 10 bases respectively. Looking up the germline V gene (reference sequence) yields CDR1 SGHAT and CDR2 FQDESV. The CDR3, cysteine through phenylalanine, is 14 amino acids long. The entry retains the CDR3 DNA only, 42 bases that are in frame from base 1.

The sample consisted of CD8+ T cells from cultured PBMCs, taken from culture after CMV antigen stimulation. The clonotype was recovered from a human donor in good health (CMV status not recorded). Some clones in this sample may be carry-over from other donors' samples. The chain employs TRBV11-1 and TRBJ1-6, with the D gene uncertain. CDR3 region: CASSLVRGRSPLHF. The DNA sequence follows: TGTGCCAGCAGCTTAGTTCGGGGTCGATCACCCCTCCACTTT.